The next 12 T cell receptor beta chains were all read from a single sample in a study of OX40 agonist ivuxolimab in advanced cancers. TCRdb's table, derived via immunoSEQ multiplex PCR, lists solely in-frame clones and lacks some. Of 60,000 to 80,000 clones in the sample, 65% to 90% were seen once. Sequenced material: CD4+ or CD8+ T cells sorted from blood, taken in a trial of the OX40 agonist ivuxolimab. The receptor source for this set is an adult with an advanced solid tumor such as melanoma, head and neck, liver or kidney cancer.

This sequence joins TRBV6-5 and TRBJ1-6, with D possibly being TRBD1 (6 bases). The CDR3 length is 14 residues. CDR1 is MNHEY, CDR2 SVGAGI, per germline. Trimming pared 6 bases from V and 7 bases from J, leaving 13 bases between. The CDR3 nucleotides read TGTGCCAGCAGGGAACAGGGTCTAAATTCACCCCTCCACTTT. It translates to CASREQGLNSPLHF.

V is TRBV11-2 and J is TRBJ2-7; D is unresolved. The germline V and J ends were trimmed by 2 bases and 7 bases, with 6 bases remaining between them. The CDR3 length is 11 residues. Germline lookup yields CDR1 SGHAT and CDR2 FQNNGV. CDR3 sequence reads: CASSLYKEQYF. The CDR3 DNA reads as TGTGCCAGCAGCTTATATAAGGAGCAGTACTTC.

The CDR3 coding sequence is TGTGCCAGCACCCTGGCGGGGGGGGATACGCAGTATTTT. Translating it yields CASTLAGGDTQYF. The V call is TRBV6-5, the J call TRBJ2-3; 9 bases agree with TRBD2. The CDR3 has 13 amino acids. J was trimmed by 6 bases and V by 7 bases; bases with no gene match: 5. CDR1 and CDR2 from the germline V gene are MNHEY and SVGAGI.

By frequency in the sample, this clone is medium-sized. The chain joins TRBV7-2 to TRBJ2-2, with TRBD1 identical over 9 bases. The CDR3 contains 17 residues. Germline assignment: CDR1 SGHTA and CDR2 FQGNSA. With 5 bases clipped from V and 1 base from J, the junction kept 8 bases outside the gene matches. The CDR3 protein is CASSLTGGLENTGELFF. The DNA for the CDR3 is TGTGCCAGCAGCCTAACAGGGGGCCTGGAGAACACCGGGGAGCTGTTTTTT. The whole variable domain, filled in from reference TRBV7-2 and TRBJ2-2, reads GAGVSQSPSNKVTEKGKDVELRCDPISGHTALYWYRQSLGQGLEFLIYFQGNSAPDKSGLPSDRFSAERTGGSVSTLTIQRTQQEDSAVYLCASSLTGGLENTGELFFGEGSRLTVL.

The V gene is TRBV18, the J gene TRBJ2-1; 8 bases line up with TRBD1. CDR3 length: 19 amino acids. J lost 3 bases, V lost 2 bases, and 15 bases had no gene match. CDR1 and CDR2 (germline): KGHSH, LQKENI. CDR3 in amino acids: CASSPNLLGWTGNYNEQFF. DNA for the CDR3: TGTGCCAGCTCACCAAATCTGTTGGGTTGGACAGGGAACTACAATGAGCAGTTCTTC.

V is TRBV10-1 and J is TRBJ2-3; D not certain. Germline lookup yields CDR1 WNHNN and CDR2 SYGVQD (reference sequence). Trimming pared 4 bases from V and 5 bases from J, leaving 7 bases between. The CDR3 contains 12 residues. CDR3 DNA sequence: TGCGCCAGCAGTGCGACGGAAGATACGCAGTATTTT. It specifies CASSATEDTQYF.

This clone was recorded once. The CDR3 nucleotides read TGTGCCAGCAGCTTAGGGGCGGCCCGCACAGATACGCAGTATTTT. This codes for CASSLGAARTDTQYF. V gene TRBV7-2 combines with J gene TRBJ2-3; D remains unclear. V lost 1 base to trimming and J lost 1 base, with 9 bases between them. Germline CDR1 is SGHTA and CDR2 is FQGNSA. The CDR3 totals 15 residues.

The CDR3 DNA is TGTGCCAGCAGTTACACTCCCGGGACAAACAATCAGCCCCAGCATTTT. This translates into CASSYTPGTNNQPQHF. The chain combines TRBV6-6 with TRBJ1-5, with D possibly matching TRBD1 (6 bases). The germline CDR1 and CDR2 sequences are MNHNY and SVGAGI (reference sequence). The length of the CDR3 is 16 residues. V was pared by 2 bases and J by 3 bases, with 14 bases between.

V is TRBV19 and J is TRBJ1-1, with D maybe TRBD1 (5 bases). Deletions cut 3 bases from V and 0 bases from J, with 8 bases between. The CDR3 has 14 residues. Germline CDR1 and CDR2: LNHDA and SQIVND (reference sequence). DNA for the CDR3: TGTGCCAGTAGTATCCAGGGCCTGAACACTGAAGCTTTCTTT. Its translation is CASSIQGLNTEAFF.

The CDR3: CASSFSGTGEQYF. The CDR3 bases are TGTGCCAGCAGTTTTTCAGGGACCGGCGAGCAGTACTTC. The rearrangement joins TRBV9 to TRBJ2-7; tentatively, D is TRBD1 or TRBD2 (5 bases each). The CDR3 spans 13 residues. Trimming removed 5 bases at V and 6 bases at J, with 15 bases between. The germline V gene encodes CDR1 SGDLS and CDR2 YYNGEE.

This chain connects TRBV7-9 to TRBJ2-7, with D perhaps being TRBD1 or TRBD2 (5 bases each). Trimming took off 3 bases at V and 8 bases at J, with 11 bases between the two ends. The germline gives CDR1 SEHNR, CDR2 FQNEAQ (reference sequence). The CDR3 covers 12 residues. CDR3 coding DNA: TGTGCCAGCAGCTTGGCCAGGGACCAGCAGTACTTC. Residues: CASSLARDQQYF.

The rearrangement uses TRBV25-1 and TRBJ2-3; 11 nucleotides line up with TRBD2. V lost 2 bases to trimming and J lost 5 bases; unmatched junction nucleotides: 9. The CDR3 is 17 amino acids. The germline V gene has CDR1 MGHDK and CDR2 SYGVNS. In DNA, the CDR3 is TGTGCCAGCAGTGAACGGAAGGTAGCGGGGGGGTTAGATACGCAGTATTTT. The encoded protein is CASSERKVAGGLDTQYF.